This record concerns one TCR beta chain sequence. The antigen remains undetermined. The data were obtained in a study of CD8 T cells in ankylosing spondylitis. Points from the study as a whole: One TCR beta motif, made up of several highly homologous variants, appeared characteristic of ankylosing spondylitis blood.

There are 14 residues in the CDR3. Trimming took 7 bases from V and 7 from J; bases not matched to a gene: 4. The germline gives CDR1 MNHEY, CDR2 SMNVEV (reference sequence). In TCRdb, the 5' RACE reads were re-called with MiXCR into one record per CDR3 protein. Among 700,000 or so distinct CDR3 sequences listed, 19% were seen once. The clonotype comes from a male donor with ankylosing spondylitis. Specimen: blood, either unsorted or a sorted T cell fraction (not recorded which). This rearrangement joins TRBV27 to TRBJ2-2; 12 bases are shared with TRBD1. The CDR3 nucleotides read TGTGCCAGCACCTGGGACAGGGGGCGCGGGGAGCTGTTTTTT. It specifies CASTWDRGRGELFF.